This T cell receptor beta chain was obtained from a study of TIL therapy for anti-PD-1-resistant metastatic lung cancer. The libraries were made with immunoSEQ v3. Measured with immunoSEQ multiplex PCR; TCRdb has only the in-frame clones, and not every one. This sample has about 19,000 clones, with about three quarters found just once. Stated time point: pre-treatment sample, taken before nivolumab and TIL therapy. The CDR3 totals 14 residues. V lost 5 bases, J lost 4 bases, and 7 bases stayed unmatched. Germline values: CDR1 MDHEN, CDR2 SYDVKM. Here the sequenced sample was blood, taken at baseline. V and J are TRBV28 and TRBJ1-1; 7 positions match TRBD1. The receptor's source is a person aged 25-79 years with non-small cell lung cancer. The CDR3: CASSPSTGRTEAFF. The DNA for the CDR3 is TGTGCCAGCAGTCCATCGACAGGGCGCACTGAAGCTTTCTTT.